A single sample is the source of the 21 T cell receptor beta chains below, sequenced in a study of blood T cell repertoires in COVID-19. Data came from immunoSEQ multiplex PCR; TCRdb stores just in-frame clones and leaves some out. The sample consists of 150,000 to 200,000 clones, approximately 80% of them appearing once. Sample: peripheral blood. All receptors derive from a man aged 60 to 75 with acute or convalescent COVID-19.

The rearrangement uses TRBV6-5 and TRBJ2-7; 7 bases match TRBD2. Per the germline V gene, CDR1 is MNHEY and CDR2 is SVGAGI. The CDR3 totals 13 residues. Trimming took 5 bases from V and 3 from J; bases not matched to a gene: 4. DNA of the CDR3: TGTGCCAGCAGTCGGACTAGGGACTACGAGCAGTACTTC. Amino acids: CASSRTRDYEQYF.

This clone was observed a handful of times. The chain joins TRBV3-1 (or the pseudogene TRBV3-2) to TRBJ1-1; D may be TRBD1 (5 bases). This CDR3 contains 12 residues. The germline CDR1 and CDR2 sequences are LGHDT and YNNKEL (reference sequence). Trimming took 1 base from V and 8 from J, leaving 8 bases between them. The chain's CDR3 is CASSQVKGEAFF. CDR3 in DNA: TGTGCCAGCAGCCAAGTCAAGGGGGAAGCTTTCTTT.

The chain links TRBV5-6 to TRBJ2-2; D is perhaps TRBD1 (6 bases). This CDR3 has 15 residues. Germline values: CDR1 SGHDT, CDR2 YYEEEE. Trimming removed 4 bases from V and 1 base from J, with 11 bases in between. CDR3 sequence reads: CASSLGTLNTGELFF. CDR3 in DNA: TGTGCCAGCAGCCTTGGGACACTGAACACCGGGGAGCTGTTTTTT.

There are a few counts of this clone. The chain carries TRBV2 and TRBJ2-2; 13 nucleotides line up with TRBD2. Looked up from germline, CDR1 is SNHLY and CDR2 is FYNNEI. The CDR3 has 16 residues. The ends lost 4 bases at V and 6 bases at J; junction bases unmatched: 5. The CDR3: CASSVGTSGIAGELFF. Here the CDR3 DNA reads TGTGCCAGCAGTGTGGGGACTAGCGGGATAGCCGGGGAGCTGTTTTTT.

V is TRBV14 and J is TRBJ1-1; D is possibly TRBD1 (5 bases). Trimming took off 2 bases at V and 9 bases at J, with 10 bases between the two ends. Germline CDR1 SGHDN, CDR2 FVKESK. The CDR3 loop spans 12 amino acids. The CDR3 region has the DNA TGTGCCAGCAGCCAATACCGGGGGAAAGCTTTCTTT. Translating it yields CASSQYRGKAFF. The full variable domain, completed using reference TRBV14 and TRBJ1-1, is EAGVTQFPSHSVIEKGQTVTLRCDPISGHDNLYWYRRVMGKEIKFLLHFVKESKQDESGMPNNRFLAERTGGTYSTLKVQPAELEDSGVYFCASSQYRGKAFFGQGTRLTVV.

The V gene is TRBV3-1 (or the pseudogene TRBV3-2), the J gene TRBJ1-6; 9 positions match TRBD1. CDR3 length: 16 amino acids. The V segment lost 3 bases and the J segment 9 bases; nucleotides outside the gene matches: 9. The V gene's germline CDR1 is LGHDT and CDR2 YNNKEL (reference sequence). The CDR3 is CASSQGPGQGGSPLHF. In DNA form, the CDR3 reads TGTGCCAGCAGCCAGGGGCCGGGACAGGGTGGTTCACCCCTCCACTTT.

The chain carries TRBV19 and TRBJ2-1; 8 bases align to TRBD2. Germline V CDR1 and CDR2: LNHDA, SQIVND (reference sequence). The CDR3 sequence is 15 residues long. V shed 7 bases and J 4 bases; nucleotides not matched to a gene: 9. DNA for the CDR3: TGTGCCAGTACCCTAGGGACTAGGCCATACAATGAGCAGTTCTTC. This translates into CASTLGTRPYNEQFF.

The CDR3 nucleotides read TGTGCCAGCAACTTGGGACAGTTCAATCAGCCCCAGCATTTT. It specifies CASNLGQFNQPQHF. The J gene is TRBJ1-5, the V gene TRBV6-5, with TRBD1 matching over 7 bases. The CDR3 contains 14 residues. J gave up 3 bases and V 7 bases, and 6 bases lay outside the gene matches. Germline V lookup: CDR1 MNHEY, CDR2 SVGAGI.

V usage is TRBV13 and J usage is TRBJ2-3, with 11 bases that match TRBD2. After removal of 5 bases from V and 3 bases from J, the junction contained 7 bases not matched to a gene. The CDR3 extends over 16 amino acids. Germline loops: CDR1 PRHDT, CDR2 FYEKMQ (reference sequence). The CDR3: CASSTILAGETDTQYF. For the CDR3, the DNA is TGTGCCAGCAGCACCATACTAGCGGGGGAAACAGATACGCAGTATTTT.

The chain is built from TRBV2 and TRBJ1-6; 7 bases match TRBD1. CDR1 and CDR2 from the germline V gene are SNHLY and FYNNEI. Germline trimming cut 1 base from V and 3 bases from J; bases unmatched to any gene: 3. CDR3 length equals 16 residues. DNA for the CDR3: TGTGCCAGCAGTGAAGATCGGGACAGCTATAATTCACCCCTCCACTTT. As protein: CASSEDRDSYNSPLHF.

CDR3 sequence: CASSPGTVSYEQYF. The CDR3 region has the DNA TGTGCCAGCAGCCCCGGGACAGTTTCCTACGAGCAGTACTTC. The chain employs TRBV9 and TRBJ2-7, with TRBD1 matching 7 bases. The J segment lost 1 base and the V segment lost 4 bases, leaving 5 bases of the junction unmatched. The length of the CDR3 is 14 residues. Germline V gene data show CDR1 as SGDLS and CDR2 as YYNGEE.

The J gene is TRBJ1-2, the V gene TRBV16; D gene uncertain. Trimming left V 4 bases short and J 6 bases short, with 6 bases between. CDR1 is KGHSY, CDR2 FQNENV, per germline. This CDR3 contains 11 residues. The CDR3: CASSRGDGYTF. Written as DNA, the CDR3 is TGTGCCAGCAGCCGGGGAGATGGCTACACCTTC.

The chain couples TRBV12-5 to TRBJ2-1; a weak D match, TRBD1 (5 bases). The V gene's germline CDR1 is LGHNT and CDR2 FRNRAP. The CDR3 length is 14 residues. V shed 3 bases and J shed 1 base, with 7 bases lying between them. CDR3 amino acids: CASGLRGSYNEQFF. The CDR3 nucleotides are TGTGCTAGTGGTTTAAGGGGTTCCTACAATGAGCAGTTCTTC.

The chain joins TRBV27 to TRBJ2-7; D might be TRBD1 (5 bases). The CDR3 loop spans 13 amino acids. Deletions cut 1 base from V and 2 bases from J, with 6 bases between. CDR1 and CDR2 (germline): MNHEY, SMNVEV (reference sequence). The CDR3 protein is CASSLLTAYEQYF. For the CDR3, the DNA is TGTGCCAGCAGTTTATTGACAGCCTACGAGCAGTACTTC.

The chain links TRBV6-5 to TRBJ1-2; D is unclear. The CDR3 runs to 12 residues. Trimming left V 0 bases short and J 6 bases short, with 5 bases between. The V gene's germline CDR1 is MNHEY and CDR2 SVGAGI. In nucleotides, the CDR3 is TGTGCCAGCAGTTACTCCGGGGATGGCTACACCTTC. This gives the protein CASSYSGDGYTF.

The CDR3 coding sequence is TGTGCCAGCAGCGTAGAAGGCGGGAGATCCTACGAGCAGTACTTC. Its translation is CASSVEGGRSYEQYF. The rearrangement uses TRBV9 and TRBJ2-7; 7 bases map to TRBD2. Germline V lookup: CDR1 SGDLS, CDR2 YYNGEE. The V segment lost 0 bases and the J segment 1 base; nucleotides outside the gene matches: 4. The CDR3 loop spans 15 amino acids.

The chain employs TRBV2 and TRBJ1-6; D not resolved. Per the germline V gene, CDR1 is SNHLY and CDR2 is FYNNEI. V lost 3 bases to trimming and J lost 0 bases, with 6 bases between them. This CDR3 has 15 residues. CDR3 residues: CASSDRSSYNSPLHF. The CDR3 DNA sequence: TGTGCCAGCAGTGACCGGAGCTCCTATAATTCACCCCTCCACTTT.

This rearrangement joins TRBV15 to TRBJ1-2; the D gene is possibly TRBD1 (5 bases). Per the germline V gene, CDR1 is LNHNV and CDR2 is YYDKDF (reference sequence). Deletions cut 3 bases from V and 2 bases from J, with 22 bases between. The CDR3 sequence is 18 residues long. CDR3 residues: CATSSEALRGTLNYGYTF. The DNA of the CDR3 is TGTGCCACCAGCAGTGAAGCCCTGCGGGGGACTTTAAACTATGGCTACACCTTC.

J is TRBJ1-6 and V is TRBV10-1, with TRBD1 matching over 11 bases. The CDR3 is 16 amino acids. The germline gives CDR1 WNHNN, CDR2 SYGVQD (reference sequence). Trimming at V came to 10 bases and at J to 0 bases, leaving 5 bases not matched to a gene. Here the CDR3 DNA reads TGCGCCACCGCAGGGACAGGGGGCTCCTATAATTCACCCCTCCACTTT. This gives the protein CATAGTGGSYNSPLHF.

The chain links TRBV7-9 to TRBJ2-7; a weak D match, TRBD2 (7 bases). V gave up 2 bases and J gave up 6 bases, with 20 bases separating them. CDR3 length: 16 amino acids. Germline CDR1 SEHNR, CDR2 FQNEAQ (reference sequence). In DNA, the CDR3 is TGTGCCAGCAGCTTACGCGACATTCGGGGGGCTCGCGAGCAGTACTTC. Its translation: CASSLRDIRGAREQYF.

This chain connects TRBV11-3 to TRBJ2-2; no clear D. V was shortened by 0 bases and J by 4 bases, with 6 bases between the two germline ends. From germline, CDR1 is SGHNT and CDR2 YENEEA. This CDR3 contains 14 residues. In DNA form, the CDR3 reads TGTGCCAGCAGCTTAGAAAGCTCCACCGGGGAGCTGTTTTTT. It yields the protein CASSLESSTGELFF.